The next 28 T cell receptor beta chains were all read from a single sample in a study of cytomegalovirus exposure and HLA in healthy donors. Some clones are missing from TCRdb's copy, which holds only in-frame ones; the method was immunoSEQ multiplex PCR. The table includes about 150,000 clones, roughly 89% detected once. The sample consisted of PBMCs. The receptor source for this set is a woman aged 18-29 years in good health and CMV-seropositive.

The CDR3 sequence: CASSPAEGYNTEAFF. The CDR3 DNA sequence: TGTGCCAGCAGTCCCGCTGAGGGTTACAACACTGAAGCTTTCTTT. The chain carries TRBV25-1 and TRBJ1-1, with unresolved D. Between the trimmed V and J ends, which lost 5 bases and 2 bases, there was a span of 15 bases. The germline V gene encodes CDR1 MGHDK and CDR2 SYGVNS. CDR3 size: 15 residues.

Turning to this clone: The junction and the germline gene differ at one end; a read error may be behind it. The sample contains more than one DNA sequence encoding this CDR3. This sequence joins TRBV7-7 and TRBJ2-1; TRBD2 is a possible D gene (5 bases). The CDR3 is 13 amino acids. In germline, CDR1 is SSHAT, CDR2 FNYEAQ (reference sequence). This CDR3 is CASSSGSYNEQFF. CDR3 DNA sequence: TGTGCTAGCAGCTCGGGGTCATACAATGAGCAGTTCTTC.

The genes are TRBV6-6 and TRBJ2-1; D remains unclear. The germline gives CDR1 MNHNY, CDR2 SVGAGI (reference sequence). V lost 0 bases, J lost 7 bases, and 4 bases lay in between. The CDR3 spans 12 residues. CDR3 residues: CASSYSRNEQFF. The CDR3 nucleotides are TGTGCCAGCAGTTACTCGCGGAATGAGCAGTTCTTC.

This chain's CDR3 is CASSFGLAGNEQFF. The CDR3 region has the DNA TGTGCCAGCAGTTTCGGACTAGCGGGGAATGAGCAGTTCTTC. V gene TRBV6-6 combines with J gene TRBJ2-1; 12 bases match TRBD2. Germline CDR1 MNHNY, CDR2 SVGAGI (reference sequence). The CDR3 spans 14 residues. V gave up 4 bases and J gave up 7 bases; unmatched junction bases: 2.

This clone has only one observation. The V and J genes are TRBV18 and TRBJ1-2, with D possibly matching TRBD1 (6 bases). Germline V gene sequence: CDR1 KGHSH, CDR2 LQKENI. V shed 6 bases and J shed 2 bases, with 13 bases lying between them. This CDR3 has 14 amino acids. DNA of the CDR3: TGTGCCAGCTCCGCCCCGGGGGGCAACTATGGCTACACCTTC. Its protein product is CASSAPGGNYGYTF. Full variable domain (outside the CDR3, taken from reference TRBV18 and TRBJ1-2): NAGVMQNPRHLVRRRGQEARLRCSPMKGHSHVYWYRQLPEEGLKFMVYLQKENIIDESGMPKERFSAEFPKEGPSILRIQQVVRGDSAAYFCASSAPGGNYGYTFGSGTRLTVV.

This chain uses TRBV30 with TRBJ2-2; perhaps TRBD2 as D (5 bases). V was trimmed by 5 bases and J by 4 bases, leaving 14 bases between them. This CDR3 is built from 14 residues. CDR1 is GTSNPN and CDR2 is SVGIG in the germline V gene (reference sequence). The CDR3 DNA is TGTGCCTGGGGCCCCGGGGATATCACCGGGGAGCTGTTTTTT. It encodes CAWGPGDITGELFF.

This clone was picked up one time. This sequence joins TRBV11-2 and TRBJ2-1, with a tentative D call TRBD1 (6 bases). The germline V gene encodes CDR1 SGHAT and CDR2 FQNNGV. This CDR3 spans 13 amino acids. V shed 1 base and J shed 13 bases, with 14 bases lying between them. The DNA of the CDR3 is TGTGCCAGCAGCTTAGCCACCGGGACACCCCAGTTCTTC. Translation: CASSLATGTPQFF.

The chain carries TRBV5-4 and TRBJ2-7; maybe TRBD1 (6 bases). V lost 0 bases and J 7 bases, leaving 11 bases between the germline ends. The CDR3 spans 13 residues. Per germline, CDR1 SGHNT and CDR2 YYREEE (reference sequence). CDR3 loop: CASSLGEGGEQYF. The CDR3 DNA reads TGTGCCAGCAGCTTGGGGGAAGGGGGAGAGCAGTACTTC.

The V and J genes are TRBV27 and TRBJ2-1; D is unclear. Germline CDR1 MNHEY, CDR2 SMNVEV (reference sequence). The CDR3 has 15 amino acids. V shed 3 bases and J shed 1 base, with 10 bases lying between them. The CDR3 here is CASSFHYESYNEQFF. CDR3 coding DNA: TGTGCCAGCAGTTTCCACTACGAATCCTACAATGAGCAGTTCTTC.

This sequence joins TRBV6-5 and TRBJ1-4; perhaps TRBD1 as D (5 bases). The CDR3 contains 15 residues. Trimming stripped 2 bases from V and 8 bases from J, with 15 bases between. The germline gives CDR1 MNHEY, CDR2 SVGAGI. The CDR3 DNA reads as TGTGCCAGCAGTTACGGGCAGGGATGGTTCGAAAAACTGTTTTTT. Its translation is CASSYGQGWFEKLFF.

V is TRBV28 and J is TRBJ2-3; 7 bases line up with TRBD2. V was pared by 5 bases and J by 2 bases, with 10 bases of the junction left unmatched. Germline-derived CDR1 and CDR2 are MDHEN and SYDVKM. The CDR3 has 16 amino acids. For the CDR3, the DNA is TGTGCCAGCAGTCTACCCTACGGGAGGCCCACAGATACGCAGTATTTT. Translating gives CASSLPYGRPTDTQYF.

The V call is TRBV28, the J call TRBJ1-1, with no clear D. In germline, CDR1 is MDHEN, CDR2 SYDVKM. The CDR3 has 13 amino acids. Trimming shortened V by 2 bases and J by 5 bases, and 9 bases separated the two germline ends. Written as DNA, the CDR3 is TGTGCCAGCAGTTTACTGGCCGAAACTGAAGCTTTCTTT. Translating gives CASSLLAETEAFF.

The chain carries TRBV2 and TRBJ2-1; 11 nucleotides line up with TRBD1. The CDR3 runs 14 residues. Unmatched junction bases numbered 3, after V lost 1 base and J lost 10 bases. Germline assignment: CDR1 SNHLY and CDR2 FYNNEI. CDR3 sequence reads: CASSEGGQGDEQFF. CDR3 coding DNA: TGTGCCAGCAGTGAAGGGGGACAGGGGGACGAGCAGTTCTTC.

The rearrangement joins TRBV7-9 to TRBJ2-7; 10 bases map to TRBD2. V lost 3 bases and J lost 6; bases outside the gene matches: 5. The CDR3 spans 14 residues. Germline V CDR1 and CDR2: SEHNR, FQNEAQ (reference sequence). CDR3 region: CASSLASGSSEQYF. CDR3 nucleotides: TGTGCCAGCAGCTTGGCTAGCGGGAGCTCCGAGCAGTACTTC.

This clone was recorded once. The V and J genes are TRBV4-1 and TRBJ1-2; maybe TRBD1 (5 bases). Deletions cut 2 bases from V and 4 bases from J, with 11 bases between. The germline CDR1 and CDR2 sequences are MGHRA and YSYEKL. This CDR3 comprises 14 residues. The CDR3 DNA is TGCGCCAGCAGCCAACCTCAGGGCGGCTATGGCTACACCTTC. Its translation is CASSQPQGGYGYTF.

In regard to this clone: One end of the junction does not line up with germline, which may come from a read error. CDR3 nucleotides: TGCAGCGTTGATTCTGCTGGCGCCAACGTCCTGACTTTC. This encodes CSVDSAGANVLTF. The chain joins TRBV29-1 to TRBJ2-6, with D uncertain. The CDR3 contains 13 residues. Germline V gene data show CDR1 as SQVTM and CDR2 as ANQGSEA.

The chain joins TRBV5-4 to TRBJ2-6; possible D gene TRBD1, 5 bases. This CDR3 is built from 15 residues. Germline loops: CDR1 SGHNT, CDR2 YYREEE (reference sequence). Trimming left V 4 bases short and J 0 bases short, with 8 bases between. The CDR3 here is CASSRDSSGANVLTF. The CDR3 bases are TGTGCCAGCAGCCGTGACAGCTCTGGGGCCAACGTCCTGACTTTC.

The genes are TRBV11-3 and TRBJ2-1; 14 nucleotides match TRBD2. The CDR3 totals 14 residues. CDR1 and CDR2 (germline): SGHNT, YENEEA. V gave up 3 bases and J gave up 9 bases; unmatched junction bases: 1. The CDR3 reads CASSFGTSGGEQFF. CDR3 DNA: TGTGCCAGCAGCTTCGGGACTAGCGGGGGTGAGCAGTTCTTC.

Here the CDR3 reads CASSFAYNEQFF. The CDR3 region has the DNA TGTGCCAGCAGCTTCGCCTACAATGAGCAGTTCTTC. This rearrangement joins TRBV5-6 to TRBJ2-1, with D uncertain. Trimming stripped 2 bases from V and 2 bases from J, with 2 bases between. The CDR3 has 12 residues. Germline V lookup: CDR1 SGHDT, CDR2 YYEEEE. The whole variable domain, filled in from reference TRBV5-6 and TRBJ2-1, reads DAGVTQSPTHLIKTRGQQVTLRCSPKSGHDTVSWYQQALGQGPQFIFQYYEEEERQRGNFPDRFSGHQFPNYSSELNVNALLLGDSALYLCASSFAYNEQFFGPGTRLTVL.

The V and J genes are TRBV2 and TRBJ2-7; 7 nucleotides agree with TRBD2. The germline V gene encodes CDR1 SNHLY and CDR2 FYNNEI. The CDR3 is 14 residues long. With V trimmed by 8 bases and J by 1 base, 8 bases remained unmatched. CDR3 bases: TGTGCCAGCGTGGGAACGGGGGGATCCTACGAGCAGTACTTC. It is translated as CASVGTGGSYEQYF.

The gene calls are TRBV9 and TRBJ1-3; D unresolved. Trimming pared 0 bases from V and 7 bases from J, leaving 8 bases between. Germline-derived CDR1 and CDR2 are SGDLS and YYNGEE. The CDR3 is 13 amino acids. CDR3 sequence: CASSVDARNTIYF. The CDR3 region has the DNA TGTGCCAGCAGCGTAGATGCTCGGAACACCATATATTTT.

This rearrangement joins TRBV10-3 to TRBJ1-2; 7 bases line up with TRBD1. V dropped 0 bases and J dropped 4; count of bases not matched to a gene: 2. The CDR3 loop spans 14 amino acids. Germline assignment: CDR1 ENHRY and CDR2 SYGVKD. The DNA of the CDR3 is TGTGCCATCAGTGAGTCTGCAGGGGGCTATGGCTACACCTTC. Amino acid sequence: CAISESAGGYGYTF.

The chain joins TRBV18 to TRBJ2-1; TRBD2 matches at 9 bases. Germline V gene data show CDR1 as KGHSH and CDR2 as LQKENI. This CDR3 region has 17 residues. V lost 2 bases to trimming and J lost 0 bases; unmatched junction nucleotides: 5. CDR3 DNA: TGTGCCAGCTCACCAGTCGCGGGAGGGACCTCCTACAATGAGCAGTTCTTC. It specifies CASSPVAGGTSYNEQFF.

The chain uses TRBV5-3 and TRBJ1-3, with TRBD1 identical over 7 bases. TRBV5-3 is designated an ORF whose function remains uncertain. The CDR3 sequence is 16 residues long. The trim removed 0 bases at V and 2 bases at J, leaving 5 bases unmatched. The CDR3 loop is CARSLGDRVTGNTIYF. The CDR3 coding sequence is TGTGCCAGAAGCTTGGGCGACAGGGTAACTGGAAACACCATATATTTT.

This sequence joins TRBV6-1 and TRBJ2-5; 11 bases are a match to TRBD2. J was trimmed by 3 bases and V by 6 bases; bases with no gene match: 6. This CDR3 is 15 amino acids long. Germline loops: CDR1 MNHNS, CDR2 SASEGT. The CDR3 sequence is CASRSTSGMEETQYF. The CDR3 DNA follows: TGTGCCAGCAGGTCGACTAGCGGGATGGAAGAGACCCAGTACTTC.

The chain joins TRBV9 to TRBJ1-5, with 7 bases lining up with TRBD1. Trimming took 3 bases from V and 6 from J; bases not matched to a gene: 9. Looked up from germline, CDR1 is SGDLS and CDR2 is YYNGEE. This CDR3 is 15 amino acids long. CDR3 protein: CASSAEGDRAQPQHF. As DNA, the CDR3 is TGTGCCAGCAGCGCGGAGGGGGACAGAGCTCAGCCCCAGCATTTT. The full variable domain, with the rest looked up from reference TRBV9 and TRBJ1-5, is DSGVTQTPKHLITATGQRVTLRCSPRSGDLSVYWYQQSLDQGLQFLIQYYNGEERAKGNILERFSAQQFPDLHSELNLSSLELGDSALYFCASSAEGDRAQPQHFGDGTRLSIL.

The chain uses TRBV30 and TRBJ1-5, with 7 bases lining up with TRBD1. The CDR3 runs 17 residues. The ends lost 2 bases at V and 5 bases at J; junction bases unmatched: 15. Germline V gives CDR1 GTSNPN, CDR2 SVGIG (reference sequence). CDR3 bases: TGTGCCTGGAGTACAAAAATCCTGCTGCAGGGGGATCAGCCCCAGCATTTT. Translating gives CAWSTKILLQGDQPQHF.

The chain combines TRBV5-1 with TRBJ2-3, with 9 bases aligning to TRBD1. There are 15 residues in the CDR3. V lost 4 bases and J lost 6; bases outside the gene matches: 9. Germline values: CDR1 SGHRS, CDR2 YFSETQ. Here the CDR3 DNA reads TGCGCCAGCAGCAGGGACAGGGTAACGGTGGATACGCAGTATTTT. It codes for CASSRDRVTVDTQYF.